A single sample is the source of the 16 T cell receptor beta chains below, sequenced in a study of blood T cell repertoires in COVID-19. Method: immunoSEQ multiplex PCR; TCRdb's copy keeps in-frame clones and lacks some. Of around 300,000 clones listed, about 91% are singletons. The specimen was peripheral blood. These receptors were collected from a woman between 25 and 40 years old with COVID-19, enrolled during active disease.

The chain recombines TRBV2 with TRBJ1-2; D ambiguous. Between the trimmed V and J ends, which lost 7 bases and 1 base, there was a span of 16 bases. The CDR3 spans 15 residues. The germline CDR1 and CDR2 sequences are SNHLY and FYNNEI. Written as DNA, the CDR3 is TGTGCCAGCAACGGGAATGGGAGAAGTAACTATGGCTACACCTTC. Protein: CASNGNGRSNYGYTF. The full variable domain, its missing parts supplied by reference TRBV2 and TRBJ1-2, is EPEVTQTPSHQVTQMGQEVILRCVPISNHLYFYWYRQILGQKVEFLVSFYNNEISEKSEIFDDQFSVERPDGSNFTLKIRSTKLEDSAMYFCASNGNGRSNYGYTFGSGTRLTVV.

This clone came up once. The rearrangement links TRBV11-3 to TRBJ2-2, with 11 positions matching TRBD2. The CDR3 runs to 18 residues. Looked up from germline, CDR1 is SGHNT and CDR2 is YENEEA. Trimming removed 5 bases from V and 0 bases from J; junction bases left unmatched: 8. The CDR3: CASSLAGGLQPNTGELFF. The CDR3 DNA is TGTGCCAGCAGCCTAGCGGGGGGCCTACAGCCGAACACCGGGGAGCTGTTTTTT.

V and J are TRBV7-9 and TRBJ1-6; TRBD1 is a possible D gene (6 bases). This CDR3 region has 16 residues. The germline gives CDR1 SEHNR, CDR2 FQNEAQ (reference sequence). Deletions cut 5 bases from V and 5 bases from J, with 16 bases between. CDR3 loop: CASSRSGGSNNSPLHF. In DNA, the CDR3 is TGTGCCAGCAGCCGGTCTGGGGGCAGCAATAATTCACCCCTCCACTTT.

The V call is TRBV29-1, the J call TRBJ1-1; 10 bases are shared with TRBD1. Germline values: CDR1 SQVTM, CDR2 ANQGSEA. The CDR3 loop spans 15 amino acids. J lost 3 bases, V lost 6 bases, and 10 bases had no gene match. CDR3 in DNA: TGCAGCGTCCTACGGGACAGGGGCTATGACACTGAAGCTTTCTTT. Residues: CSVLRDRGYDTEAFF.

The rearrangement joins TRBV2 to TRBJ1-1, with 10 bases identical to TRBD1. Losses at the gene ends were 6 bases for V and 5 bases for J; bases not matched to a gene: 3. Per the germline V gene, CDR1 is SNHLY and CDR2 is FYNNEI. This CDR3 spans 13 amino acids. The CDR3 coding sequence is TGTGCCAGCAGGGGACAGGGGAGGACTGAAGCTTTCTTT. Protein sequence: CASRGQGRTEAFF. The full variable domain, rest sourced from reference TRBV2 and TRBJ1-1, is EPEVTQTPSHQVTQMGQEVILRCVPISNHLYFYWYRQILGQKVEFLVSFYNNEISEKSEIFDDQFSVERPDGSNFTLKIRSTKLEDSAMYFCASRGQGRTEAFFGQGTRLTVV.

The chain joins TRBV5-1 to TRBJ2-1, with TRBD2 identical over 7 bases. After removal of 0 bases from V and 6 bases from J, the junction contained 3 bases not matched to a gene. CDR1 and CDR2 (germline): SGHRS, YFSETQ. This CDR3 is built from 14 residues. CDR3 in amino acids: CASSLVERGNEQFF. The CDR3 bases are TGCGCCAGCAGCTTGGTAGAGCGGGGCAATGAGCAGTTCTTC.

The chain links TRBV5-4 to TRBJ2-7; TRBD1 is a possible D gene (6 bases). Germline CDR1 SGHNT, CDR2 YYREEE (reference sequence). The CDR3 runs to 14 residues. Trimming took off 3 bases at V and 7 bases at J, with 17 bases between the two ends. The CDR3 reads CASSSNRVSGEQYF. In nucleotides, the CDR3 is TGTGCCAGCAGCTCTAACAGGGTTTCAGGGGAGCAGTACTTC.

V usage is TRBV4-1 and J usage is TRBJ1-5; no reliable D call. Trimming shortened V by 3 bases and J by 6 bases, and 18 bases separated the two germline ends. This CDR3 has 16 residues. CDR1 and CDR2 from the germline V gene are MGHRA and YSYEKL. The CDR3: CASSHSGVALGQPQHF. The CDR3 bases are TGCGCCAGCAGCCACTCAGGTGTGGCGTTAGGTCAGCCCCAGCATTTT.

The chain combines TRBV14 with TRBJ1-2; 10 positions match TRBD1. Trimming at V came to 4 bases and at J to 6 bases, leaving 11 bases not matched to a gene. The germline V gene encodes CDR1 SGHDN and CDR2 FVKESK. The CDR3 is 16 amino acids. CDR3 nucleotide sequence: TGTGCCAGCAGCCGGACAGGGGGGTATGTTACGGATGGCTACACCTTC. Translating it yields CASSRTGGYVTDGYTF.

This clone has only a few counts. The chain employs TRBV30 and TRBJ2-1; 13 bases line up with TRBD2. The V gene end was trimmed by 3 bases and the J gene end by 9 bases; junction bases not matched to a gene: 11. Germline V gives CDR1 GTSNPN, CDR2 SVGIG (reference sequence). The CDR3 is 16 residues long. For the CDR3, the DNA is TGTGCCTGGAGACTAGCGGGGGGGCCTATCGTCGGTGAGCAGTTCTTC. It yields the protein CAWRLAGGPIVGEQFF.

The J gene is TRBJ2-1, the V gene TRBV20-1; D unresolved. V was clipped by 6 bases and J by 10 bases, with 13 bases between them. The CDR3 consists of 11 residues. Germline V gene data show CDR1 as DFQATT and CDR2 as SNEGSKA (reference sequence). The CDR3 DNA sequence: TGCAGTGCCCTGAGGCAGTTCGAGCAGTTCTTC. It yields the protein CSALRQFEQFF.

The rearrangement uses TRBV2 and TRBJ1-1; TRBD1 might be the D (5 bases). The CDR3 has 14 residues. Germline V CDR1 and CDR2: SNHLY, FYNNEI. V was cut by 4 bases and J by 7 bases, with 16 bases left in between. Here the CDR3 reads CASSADSTSLEAFF. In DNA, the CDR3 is TGTGCCAGCAGTGCAGACAGCACTAGCCTTGAAGCTTTCTTT.

CDR3 sequence (DNA): TGCGCCAGCAGCCAAGAATTGGACGGGGTGGCCGGGGAGCTGTTTTTT. Translation gives CASSQELDGVAGELFF. V gene TRBV4-3 combines with J gene TRBJ2-2; tentative D call: TRBD2 (5 bases). Germline assignment: CDR1 LGHNA and CDR2 YSLEER. CDR3 size: 16 residues. The V end was cut by 0 bases, the J end by 6 bases, with 14 bases between.

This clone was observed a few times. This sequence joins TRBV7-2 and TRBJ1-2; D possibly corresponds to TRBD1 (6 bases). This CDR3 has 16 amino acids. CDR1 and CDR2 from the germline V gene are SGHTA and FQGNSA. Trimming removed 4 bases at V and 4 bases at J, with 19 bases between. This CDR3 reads CASSSNRQALVYGYTF. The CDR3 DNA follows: TGTGCCAGCAGCTCAAACAGACAGGCCTTGGTCTATGGCTACACCTTC.

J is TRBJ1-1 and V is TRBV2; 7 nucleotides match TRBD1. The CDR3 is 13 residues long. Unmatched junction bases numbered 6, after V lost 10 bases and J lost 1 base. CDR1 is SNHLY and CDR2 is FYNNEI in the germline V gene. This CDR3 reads CATQGLGNTEAFF. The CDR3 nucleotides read TGTGCCACACAGGGGCTTGGGAACACTGAAGCTTTCTTT.

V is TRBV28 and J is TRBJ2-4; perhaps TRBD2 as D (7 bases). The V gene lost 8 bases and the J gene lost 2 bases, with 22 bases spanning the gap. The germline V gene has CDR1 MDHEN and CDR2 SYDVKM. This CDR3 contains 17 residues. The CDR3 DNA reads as TGTGCCAGCGAAGGGCAGGGGACTACGTCGACCAAAAACATTCAGTACTTC. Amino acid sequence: CASEGQGTTSTKNIQYF.